This T cell receptor beta chain emerged from a study of CD8+ T cells in alopecia areata. At the level of the study: Those treated were given oral tofacitinib at 5 to 10 mg twice daily.

As for this clone: Its antigen is unidentified.

Peripheral blood, together with lesional scalp punch biopsies, was collected from alopecia areata patients. Following RNA extraction, reverse transcription yielded cDNA that acted as the sequencing template. Produced via immunoSEQ multiplex PCR; TCRdb's table is partial and in-frame only. The sample lists under 70,000 clones; around 96% were seen once. V was cut by 5 bases and J by 3 bases, with 15 bases left in between. The CDR3 extends over 15 amino acids. CDR1 is MNHNY, CDR2 SVGAGI, per germline (reference sequence). The study's findings and limits: Affected lesional scalp, above all in alopecia totalis/universalis, was more clonal than normal scalp.

The gene calls are TRBV6-6 and TRBJ2-3; D tentatively fits TRBD1 or TRBD2 (5 bases each). The sequences come from CD8+ T cells sorted from blood, collected at week 0. The sequence was obtained from a human donor with alopecia areata. CDR3 nucleotides: TGTGCCAGCAGTAATCAGGGACCGGGGACAGATACGCAGTATTTT. It is translated as CASSNQGPGTDTQYF.